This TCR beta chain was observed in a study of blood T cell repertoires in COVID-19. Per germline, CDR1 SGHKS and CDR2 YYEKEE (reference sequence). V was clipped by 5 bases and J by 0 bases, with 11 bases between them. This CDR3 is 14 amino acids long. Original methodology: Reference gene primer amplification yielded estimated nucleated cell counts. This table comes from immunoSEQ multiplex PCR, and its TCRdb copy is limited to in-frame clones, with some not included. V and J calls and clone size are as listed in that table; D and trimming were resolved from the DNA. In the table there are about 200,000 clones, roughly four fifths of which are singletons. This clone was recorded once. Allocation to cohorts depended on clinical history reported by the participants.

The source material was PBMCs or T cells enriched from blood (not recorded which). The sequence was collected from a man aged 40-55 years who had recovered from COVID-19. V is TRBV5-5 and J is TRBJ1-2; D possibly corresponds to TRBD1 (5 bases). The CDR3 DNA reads TGTGCCAGCAGACACGGGGGGTCTAACTATGGCTACACCTTC. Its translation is CASRHGGSNYGYTF.